The clone carrying this TCR beta chain was detected once. Study processing details: Amplification from reference gene primers served as the basis for estimated nucleated cell counts. TCRdb's copy holds only in-frame clones and misses some; the assay was immunoSEQ multiplex PCR. The DNA gave D and trimming, while V, J and clone size come from that table. The data show hundreds of thousands of clones, with around nine tenths seen just once and 7% to 8% held by the top ten. Seattle patient enrollment occurred during active infection, with longitudinal follow-up thereafter. These data are taken from a study of blood T cell repertoires in COVID-19. Study-wide background: Sites across the United States, Italy and Spain contributed samples from acute and convalescent COVID-19. Sources were T cells, B-cell-depleted T cells, or PBMCs; the material itself was cDNA or gDNA.

Specimen: peripheral blood. The clonotype originates from a woman aged 70-85 years with COVID-19, enrolled during active disease.

The CDR3: CASSSTGENTEAFF. In DNA form, the CDR3 reads TGTGCCAGCAGTTCGACAGGGGAGAACACTGAAGCTTTCTTT. The chain links TRBV28 to TRBJ1-1, with TRBD1 matching over 8 bases. The ends lost 4 bases at V and 1 base at J; junction bases unmatched: 2. Germline CDR1 is MDHEN and CDR2 is SYDVKM. The CDR3 extends over 14 amino acids.